What follows are 20 T cell receptor beta chains derived from one specimen sequenced in a study of identical twins. TCRdb reprocessed the 5' RACE reads with MiXCR, giving one entry per CDR3 protein. The sample has about 530,000 distinct CDR3 sequences; approximately 16% are singletons. This same sample was also taken into another study, of yellow fever vaccine responses in identical twins.

Specimen: CD4+ T cells sorted from blood. The receptors originated from a young woman in good health.

This clonotype came up many times. The rearrangement uses TRBV3-1 and TRBJ2-5; D gene ambiguous. The germline V gene encodes CDR1 LGHDT and CDR2 YNNKEL (reference sequence). Trimming stripped 1 base from V and 0 bases from J, with 9 bases between. The CDR3 consists of 15 residues. Written as DNA, the CDR3 is TGTGCCAGCAGCCAAGGCTCATCGTACCAAGAGACCCAGTACTTC. Translation: CASSQGSSYQETQYF.

This clonotype was seen more than once but under ten times. This rearrangement joins TRBV5-1 to TRBJ2-1; 12 bases agree with TRBD2. This CDR3 has 17 residues. Germline CDR1 is SGHRS and CDR2 is YFSETQ. V was pared by 3 bases and J by 7 bases, with 11 bases of the junction left unmatched. The CDR3 loop reads CASSSYQTSGSGNEQFF. In nucleotides, the CDR3 is TGCGCCAGCAGCTCTTATCAGACTAGCGGGAGTGGTAATGAGCAGTTCTTC.

This clonotype was observed a handful of times. The chain links TRBV9 to TRBJ2-2; 10 bases are a match to TRBD2. Per germline, CDR1 SGDLS and CDR2 YYNGEE. CDR3 length: 18 residues. The V gene end was trimmed by 0 bases and the J gene end by 7 bases; junction bases not matched to a gene: 12. CDR3 amino acids: CASSVVPGLAGVVGELFF. DNA of the CDR3: TGTGCCAGCAGCGTAGTCCCGGGGCTAGCGGGAGTCGTCGGGGAGCTGTTTTTT.

The sample holds a few counts of this clonotype. The rearrangement links TRBV10-2 to TRBJ2-7; 7 nucleotides align to TRBD2. The CDR3 contains 15 residues. The ends lost 4 bases at V and 2 bases at J; junction bases unmatched: 8. CDR1 and CDR2 from the germline V gene are WSHSY and SAAADI. In DNA form, the CDR3 reads TGCGCCAGCAGTGGGGTGGTAGCGGGCACCTACGAGCAGTACTTC. Amino acid sequence: CASSGVVAGTYEQYF.

This clonotype has just one count. The chain couples TRBV6-1 to TRBJ2-5, with TRBD1 identical over 7 bases. V gave up 6 bases and J gave up 9 bases; unmatched junction bases: 10. This CDR3 is built from 13 residues. Germline V lookup: CDR1 MNHNS, CDR2 SASEGT. This CDR3 is CASRDHLQGSQYF. DNA for the CDR3: TGTGCCAGCAGAGACCACCTACAGGGGTCCCAGTACTTC.

This clonotype was counted a few times. The rearrangement links TRBV7-9 to TRBJ2-2; 8 bases agree with TRBD2. Per the germline V gene, CDR1 is SEHNR and CDR2 is FQNEAQ (reference sequence). J was trimmed by 6 bases and V by 5 bases; bases with no gene match: 5. The CDR3 covers 14 residues. This CDR3 reads CASSPAGVAGELFF. The CDR3 bases are TGTGCCAGCAGCCCAGCGGGAGTAGCCGGGGAGCTGTTTTTT.

The CDR3 spells CASRPTGTGVSYEQYF. CDR3 nucleotide sequence: TGTGCCAGCAGACCAACCGGGACAGGGGTCTCCTACGAGCAGTACTTC. The gene calls are TRBV7-9 and TRBJ2-7; 10 bases agree with TRBD1. Germline-derived CDR1 and CDR2 are SEHNR and FQNEAQ (reference sequence). Unmatched junction bases numbered 8, after V lost 6 bases and J lost 0 bases. The CDR3 length is 16 residues.

This chain links TRBV7-3 with TRBJ2-1; 12 nucleotides line up with TRBD1. This CDR3 is built from 16 residues. Germline loops: CDR1 SGHTA, CDR2 FQGTGA. V shed 4 bases, J shed 8 bases, and the junction held 9 bases outside the gene matches. Here the CDR3 reads CASSWGQGALLDEQFF. In DNA form, the CDR3 reads TGTGCCAGCAGCTGGGGACAGGGGGCTTTGTTAGATGAGCAGTTCTTC.

The chain joins TRBV29-1 to TRBJ1-2; the D gene is possibly TRBD1 (6 bases). V was clipped by 4 bases and J by 8 bases, with 14 bases between them. The CDR3 is 12 amino acids. Germline V CDR1 and CDR2: SQVTM, ANQGSEA. This CDR3 is CSVGAGVEGYTF. DNA of the CDR3: TGCAGCGTTGGGGCAGGGGTCGAGGGCTACACCTTC.

This clonotype turned up a few times. The chain recombines TRBV5-1 with TRBJ2-7, with D possibly TRBD2 on 5 matching bases. The V end lost 0 bases, the J end lost 3 bases, and 13 bases lay between the germline ends. From germline, CDR1 is SGHRS and CDR2 YFSETQ. This CDR3 spans 15 amino acids. The CDR3 nucleotides are TGCGCCAGCAGCTTGGTTTCTGGACTTCACTACGAGCAGTACTTC. Encoded protein: CASSLVSGLHYEQYF.

The V and J genes are TRBV7-9 and TRBJ2-2; 9 bases map to TRBD2. V dropped 4 bases and J dropped 5; count of bases not matched to a gene: 8. This CDR3 is 16 amino acids long. Germline V lookup: CDR1 SEHNR, CDR2 FQNEAQ (reference sequence). The CDR3 bases are TGTGCCAGCAGCTCCGTTAGCGGGAGCCGTACCGGGGAGCTGTTTTTT. Translation: CASSSVSGSRTGELFF.

This clonotype was seen only a few times. The gene calls are TRBV4-1 and TRBJ2-1, with TRBD2 matching 7 bases. Germline V lookup: CDR1 MGHRA, CDR2 YSYEKL. The CDR3 runs 16 residues. With 6 bases clipped from V and 0 bases from J, the junction kept 8 bases outside the gene matches. The CDR3 region is CASRASGSSSYNEQFF. DNA for the CDR3: TGCGCCAGCAGAGCTAGCGGTTCGAGCTCCTACAATGAGCAGTTCTTC.

The chain uses TRBV6-5 and TRBJ2-1; D remains ambiguous. Germline V gene lookup returns CDR1 MNHEY and CDR2 SVGAGI. V was clipped by 2 bases and J by 8 bases, with 4 bases between them. There are 11 residues in the CDR3. This chain's CDR3 is CASSYGYEQFF. The CDR3 nucleotides are TGTGCCAGCAGTTACGGCTATGAGCAGTTCTTC.

This rearrangement joins TRBV2 to TRBJ1-6, with no clear D. Between the trimmed V and J ends, which lost 6 bases and 9 bases, there was a span of 12 bases. The CDR3 has 13 amino acids. The germline CDR1 and CDR2 sequences are SNHLY and FYNNEI. This CDR3 is CASRTALTSPLHF. CDR3 DNA: TGTGCCAGCAGAACGGCCCTGACTTCACCCCTCCACTTT.

This chain links TRBV27 with TRBJ2-7, with D perhaps matching TRBD2 (5 bases). Germline V gives CDR1 MNHEY, CDR2 SMNVEV (reference sequence). The CDR3 extends over 17 amino acids. With 1 base removed from V and 0 bases from J, the gap between germline ends came to 16 bases. For the CDR3, the DNA is TGTGCCAGCAGTTTATACGGGGTGGGAGTGGGCTCCTACGAGCAGTACTTC. Its protein product is CASSLYGVGVGSYEQYF.

The chain couples TRBV20-1 to TRBJ1-5; no definite D call. The CDR3 runs 14 residues. Germline loops: CDR1 DFQATT, CDR2 SNEGSKA (reference sequence). Trimming removed 0 bases at V and 1 base at J, with 7 bases between. The CDR3 spells CSARDSRSNQPQHF. CDR3 DNA: TGCAGTGCTAGAGATTCAAGGAGCAATCAGCCCCAGCATTTT.

This clonotype was seen a handful of times. J is TRBJ2-7 and V is TRBV29-1; 7 bases line up with TRBD1. The germline gives CDR1 SQVTM, CDR2 ANQGSEA. V lost 7 bases, J lost 5 bases, and 11 bases stayed unmatched. The CDR3 is made up of 13 amino acids. CDR3 nucleotide sequence: TGCAGCGCCCAGAGACAGGGCCCTCACGAGCAGTACTTC. It specifies CSAQRQGPHEQYF.

This chain connects TRBV11-2 to TRBJ2-1, with 12 nucleotides matching TRBD2. CDR1 and CDR2 from the germline V gene are SGHAT and FQNNGV. This CDR3 comprises 18 residues. After removal of 5 bases from V and 0 bases from J, the junction contained 8 bases not matched to a gene. CDR3 loop: CASSVTSGSPSSYNEQFF. CDR3 DNA sequence: TGTGCCAGCAGCGTGACTAGCGGGAGTCCGAGCTCCTACAATGAGCAGTTCTTC.

The sample holds a few counts of this clonotype. The chain combines TRBV5-1 with TRBJ1-4; D remains unclear. The germline gives CDR1 SGHRS, CDR2 YFSETQ. The CDR3 spans 16 residues. The ends were cut back, 2 bases at V and 0 bases at J, with 11 bases in the middle. The CDR3 spells CASSLEPGATNEKLFF. CDR3 in DNA: TGCGCCAGCAGCTTAGAGCCTGGGGCAACTAATGAAAAACTGTTTTTT.

There are a few counts of this clonotype. The rearrangement links TRBV29-1 to TRBJ2-1; 10 bases are shared with TRBD1. CDR1 is SQVTM, CDR2 ANQGSEA, per germline. The CDR3 totals 14 residues. V shed 6 bases, J shed 1 base, and the junction held 3 bases outside the gene matches. The CDR3: CSVGQGGSYNEQFF. The DNA of the CDR3 is TGCAGCGTAGGACAGGGGGGTTCCTACAATGAGCAGTTCTTC.